These 30 T cell receptor beta chains were all obtained from the same sample, sequenced in a study of patients and donors after allogeneic stem cell transplantation. TCRdb redid the calling of the RT-PCR reads with MiXCR, one entry per CDR3 protein. The data show roughly 940,000 distinct CDR3 sequences, under 20% seen once. The source material was blood, either unsorted or a sorted T cell fraction (not recorded which). The receptors originated from a human donor who was either an allogeneic HSCT recipient or a stem cell or donor lymphocyte infusion donor (not recorded which). It is not recorded whose cells these are; they may come from a transplant donor.

The chain has TRBV6-2 or TRBV6-3 and TRBJ2-7; D unresolved. The length of the CDR3 is 11 residues. V gave up 8 bases and J gave up 6 bases, with 11 bases separating them. Germline V gene sequence: CDR1 MNHEY, CDR2 SVGEGT. The CDR3 nucleotides are TGTGCCAGCGCCAGCGCAGGCGAGCAGTACTTC. It yields the protein CASASAGEQYF.

In its sample, this clonotype was seen a few times. This rearrangement joins TRBV2 to TRBJ2-5; D is ambiguous. Trimming removed 7 bases at V and 5 bases at J, with 11 bases between. The CDR3 is 12 amino acids. Germline V gene sequence: CDR1 SNHLY, CDR2 FYNNEI. CDR3 region: CASKFPEETQYF. The CDR3 DNA reads TGTGCCAGCAAATTCCCGGAGGAGACCCAGTACTTC.

V is TRBV6-1 and J is TRBJ2-7; the D gene could be TRBD1 or TRBD2 (5 bases each). The V end lost 4 bases, the J end lost 5 bases, and 18 bases lay between the germline ends. There are 15 residues in the CDR3. Germline assignment: CDR1 MNHNS and CDR2 SASEGT. CDR3 in DNA: TGTGCCAGCAGTGCTAACTGGGGGACCGGGCACGAGCAGTACTTC. Protein product: CASSANWGTGHEQYF.

V is TRBV11-2 and J is TRBJ2-2; D call uncertain. Germline assignment: CDR1 SGHAT and CDR2 FQNNGV. The CDR3 totals 13 residues. Trimming removed 0 bases at V and 3 bases at J, with 2 bases between. The CDR3 region is CASSLEHTGELFF. The CDR3 bases are TGTGCCAGCAGCTTAGAACACACCGGGGAGCTGTTTTTT.

The chain uses TRBV7-8 and TRBJ2-1, with TRBD2 identical over 9 bases. With V trimmed by 2 bases and J by 16 bases, 9 bases remained unmatched. There are 13 residues in the CDR3. Per the germline V gene, CDR1 is SGHVS and CDR2 is FQNEAQ. In nucleotides, the CDR3 is TGTGCCAGCAGCTTATCGCGGGGGGGGCGAGGATTCTTC. The encoded protein is CASSLSRGGRGFF.

At least ten counts were recorded for this clonotype. The chain employs TRBV4-1 and TRBJ2-1; TRBD2 aligns across 13 bases. J gave up 7 bases and V 4 bases, and 10 bases lay outside the gene matches. The CDR3 covers 17 residues. Per the germline V gene, CDR1 is MGHRA and CDR2 is YSYEKL. CDR3 protein: CASSLLGLAGENNEQFF. In DNA, the CDR3 is TGCGCCAGCAGCCTCCTCGGACTAGCGGGAGAAAATAATGAGCAGTTCTTC.

This clonotype was seen only a few times. The chain couples TRBV12-3 or TRBV12-4 to TRBJ1-5, with 9 bases aligning to TRBD1. The junction had 5 bases not matched to a gene; V was cut back by 5 bases and J by 3 bases. The CDR3 is 15 residues long. CDR3: CASSRQGGNNQPQHF. The CDR3 region has the DNA TGTGCCAGCAGTCGACAGGGGGGGAACAATCAGCCCCAGCATTTT.

This clonotype has at least ten counts. V and J are TRBV20-1 and TRBJ1-6; no firm D call. This CDR3 spans 13 amino acids. Trimming took 3 bases from V and 8 from J, leaving 11 bases between them. The germline gives CDR1 DFQATT, CDR2 SNEGSKA (reference sequence). The CDR3 region has the DNA TGCAGTGCTAGTGGGGTTTCGGATTCACCCCTCCACTTT. It translates to CSASGVSDSPLHF.

This clonotype has only a few counts. The V and J genes are TRBV7-3 and TRBJ1-2; 9 nucleotides agree with TRBD1. The CDR3 is 16 residues long. In germline, CDR1 is SGHTA, CDR2 FQGTGA. The junction had 6 bases not matched to a gene; V was cut back by 0 bases and J by 4 bases. CDR3 bases: TGTGCCAGCAGCTTAACGTCGGGACAGGGTCTCTATGGCTACACCTTC. Amino acid sequence: CASSLTSGQGLYGYTF.

This chain connects TRBV4-3 to TRBJ2-7; 8 bases are shared with TRBD1. The V segment lost 3 bases and the J segment 5 bases; nucleotides outside the gene matches: 9. CDR1 and CDR2 (germline): LGHNA, YSLEER. This CDR3 region has 15 residues. CDR3 residues: CASSHGQGDSNEQYF. In DNA, the CDR3 is TGCGCCAGCAGCCATGGACAGGGAGACTCGAACGAGCAGTACTTC.

Only a few counts were recorded for this clonotype. The V call is TRBV12-3 or TRBV12-4, the J call TRBJ2-1, with TRBD2 matching over 10 bases. V lost 6 bases, J lost 7 bases, and 9 bases stayed unmatched. The CDR3 is 15 residues long. CDR3 nucleotides: TGTGCCAGCAGCCCGAGCGGGGGGGCCTGGAATGAGCAGTTCTTC. Its protein product is CASSPSGGAWNEQFF.

The gene calls are TRBV2 and TRBJ2-1; D gene ambiguous. Germline CDR1 and CDR2: SNHLY and FYNNEI. This CDR3 contains 13 residues. V was clipped by 2 bases and J by 15 bases, with 17 bases between them. The CDR3, as DNA: TGTGCCAGCAGTGAACTGGGTTCGATTAGTTGGTTCTTC. Translation: CASSELGSISWFF. Supplemented by reference TRBV2 and TRBJ2-1, the full variable domain reads EPEVTQTPSHQVTQMGQEVILRCVPISNHLYFYWYRQILGQKVEFLVSFYNNEISEKSEIFDDQFSVERPDGSNFTLKIRSTKLEDSAMYFCASSELGSISWFFGPGTRLTVL.

This clonotype was picked up many times. This rearrangement joins TRBV5-1 to TRBJ2-3, with D uncertain. Trimming left V 0 bases short and J 0 bases short, with 17 bases between. Germline-derived CDR1 and CDR2 are SGHRS and YFSETQ. The CDR3 loop spans 18 amino acids. The CDR3 coding sequence is TGCGCCAGCAGCTTGGAGGGCTTCCGAACGTCTAGCACAGATACGCAGTATTTT. Its protein is CASSLEGFRTSSTDTQYF.

The CDR3, as DNA: TGTGCCAGCAGCAATACAGGGCGTAATTCACCCCTCCACTTT. Protein: CASSNTGRNSPLHF. The chain employs TRBV6-2 or TRBV6-3 and TRBJ1-6, with D tentatively TRBD1 (6 bases). Per germline, CDR1 MNHEY and CDR2 SVGEGT. This CDR3 is built from 14 residues. V lost 6 bases to trimming and J lost 6 bases, with 12 bases between them.

This clonotype was seen at least ten times. The DNA of the CDR3 is TGTGCCAGCAGTCCGAGGGGGGGAGCCCCCCCGGGTGAGCAGTTCTTC. Its translation is CASSPRGGAPPGEQFF. The chain joins TRBV12-3 or TRBV12-4 to TRBJ2-1; the D gene is possibly TRBD2 (7 bases). The CDR3 totals 16 residues. V shed 5 bases and J shed 9 bases, with 23 bases lying between them.

The chain combines TRBV20-1 with TRBJ1-2; D gene uncertain. CDR1 DFQATT and CDR2 SNEGSKA come from the germline V gene (reference sequence). V was cut by 3 bases and J by 3 bases, with 14 bases left in between. This CDR3 contains 14 residues. The CDR3 loop reads CSARRLKSDYGYTF. CDR3 coding DNA: TGCAGTGCTAGGCGACTCAAGTCAGACTATGGCTACACCTTC.

The J gene is TRBJ2-1, the V gene TRBV19; no clear D. The CDR3 loop spans 13 amino acids. Germline CDR1 LNHDA, CDR2 SQIVND (reference sequence). Trimming took off 3 bases at V and 5 bases at J, with 8 bases between the two ends. CDR3 in DNA: TGTGCCAGTAGTATCAGTGTAGACAATGAGCAGTTCTTC. Its protein product is CASSISVDNEQFF.

The chain joins TRBV20-1 to TRBJ2-7; the D gene is possibly TRBD1 (7 bases). The CDR3 contains 13 residues. Per germline, CDR1 DFQATT and CDR2 SNEGSKA (reference sequence). The ends were cut back, 6 bases at V and 4 bases at J, with 16 bases in the middle. CDR3 region: CSAPRQGLYEQYF. CDR3 bases: TGCAGTGCCCCCCGACAGGGACTTTACGAGCAGTACTTC.

The CDR3 DNA reads TGTGCCAGCAGCCAAGCGTTCCGGGGAAATGAGCAGTTCTTC. This encodes CASSQAFRGNEQFF. This chain joins TRBV3-1 and TRBJ2-1; D possibly corresponds to TRBD2 (5 bases). The germline V and J ends were trimmed by 1 base and 7 bases, with 11 bases remaining between them. Per germline, CDR1 LGHDT and CDR2 YNNKEL (reference sequence). This CDR3 spans 14 amino acids.

The chain couples TRBV12-3 or TRBV12-4 to TRBJ2-1, with D perhaps matching TRBD1 or TRBD2 (5 bases each). The CDR3 covers 15 residues. Between the trimmed V and J ends, which lost 6 bases and 6 bases, there was a span of 18 bases. The CDR3 region is CASSFPPGRSNEQFF. The CDR3 DNA is TGTGCCAGCAGCTTCCCCCCGGGACGAAGCAATGAGCAGTTCTTC.

This chain links TRBV4-3 with TRBJ1-1, with D perhaps TRBD1 (5 bases). The CDR3 has 14 residues. CDR1 is LGHNA, CDR2 YSLEER, per germline. V dropped 1 base and J dropped 11 bases, with 17 bases sitting between them. The CDR3 nucleotides are TGCGCCAGCAGCCAAGGCGGGCAGGGAGAAGCGGCTTTCTTT. Amino acids: CASSQGGQGEAAFF.

This chain connects TRBV3-1 to TRBJ2-2; 11 bases align to TRBD2. This CDR3 spans 16 amino acids. The germline gives CDR1 LGHDT, CDR2 YNNKEL (reference sequence). V trimming: 3 bases; J trimming: 4 bases; junction bases outside the gene matches: 4. CDR3 loop: CASSQASGGSTGELFF. CDR3 DNA sequence: TGTGCCAGCAGCCAGGCTAGCGGGGGGTCCACCGGGGAGCTGTTTTTT.

CDR3 in amino acids: CASSARTGENTDTQYF. In DNA, the CDR3 is TGCGCCAGCAGCGCACGGACAGGGGAGAACACAGATACGCAGTATTTT. The chain is built from TRBV5-1 and TRBJ2-3, with 9 nucleotides matching TRBD1. CDR1 is SGHRS, CDR2 YFSETQ, per germline. This CDR3 is built from 16 residues. J lost 2 bases, V lost 4 bases, and 8 bases had no gene match.

There are many counts of this clonotype. The chain links TRBV5-1 to TRBJ2-1; D possibly uses TRBD1 or TRBD2 (6 bases each). Looked up from germline, CDR1 is SGHRS and CDR2 is YFSETQ. The CDR3 contains 13 residues. The V and J ends lost 0 bases and 8 bases respectively, with 9 bases between them. The CDR3 DNA follows: TGCGCCAGCAGCTTGGAGGGGGGTCATGAGCAGTTCTTC. Its protein is CASSLEGGHEQFF. The full variable domain, rest sourced from reference TRBV5-1 and TRBJ2-1, is KAGVTQTPRYLIKTRGQQVTLSCSPISGHRSVSWYQQTPGQGLQFLFEYFSETQRNKGNFPGRFSGRQFSNSRSEMNVSTLELGDSALYLCASSLEGGHEQFFGPGTRLTVL.

This clonotype occurred many times. The chain is built from TRBV5-1 and TRBJ1-2; D gene unclear. V was cut by 6 bases and J by 2 bases, with 17 bases left in between. The CDR3 is 15 amino acids. The V gene's germline CDR1 is SGHRS and CDR2 YFSETQ. The CDR3 DNA sequence: TGCGCCAGCACCCCCGTAGGGCGGGCGAACTATGGCTACACCTTC. Translated, it gives CASTPVGRANYGYTF.

A single count supports this clonotype. The chain employs TRBV14 and TRBJ2-1; unclear D gene. This CDR3 spans 16 amino acids. Germline V gives CDR1 SGHDN, CDR2 FVKESK. V shed 1 base and J shed 6 bases, with 16 bases lying between them. CDR3 amino acids: CASSQVWIQTPNEQFF. CDR3 bases: TGTGCCAGCAGCCAAGTCTGGATCCAGACCCCCAATGAGCAGTTCTTC.

This chain uses TRBV2 with TRBJ1-1; D may be TRBD1 (5 bases). The CDR3 totals 15 residues. The V gene lost 6 bases and the J gene lost 2 bases, with 16 bases spanning the gap. Germline V gene sequence: CDR1 SNHLY, CDR2 FYNNEI. CDR3 sequence: CASRRQNRGNTEAFF. For the CDR3, the DNA is TGTGCCAGCAGGCGACAGAACCGAGGAAACACTGAAGCTTTCTTT.

This chain links TRBV7-9 with TRBJ2-1, with a weak D call TRBD2 (5 bases). Germline lookup yields CDR1 SEHNR and CDR2 FQNEAQ (reference sequence). The length of the CDR3 is 12 residues. Trimming cost V 4 bases and J 10 bases, with 11 bases left between them. DNA of the CDR3: TGTGCCAGCAGCTCTAACTCGGGAGAGCAGTTCTTC. It codes for CASSSNSGEQFF.

There are a few counts of this clonotype. The chain recombines TRBV29-1 with TRBJ1-1; 9 bases match TRBD1. In germline, CDR1 is SQVTM, CDR2 ANQGSEA. V lost 4 bases and J lost 4; bases outside the gene matches: 1. This CDR3 region has 12 residues. CDR3 protein: CSVATGGTEAFF. The CDR3 DNA is TGCAGCGTTGCGACAGGGGGCACTGAAGCTTTCTTT.

This chain uses TRBV5-1 with TRBJ2-1; 9 nucleotides line up with TRBD1. V trimming: 2 bases; J trimming: 5 bases; junction bases outside the gene matches: 8. CDR1 is SGHRS, CDR2 YFSETQ, per germline. This CDR3 has 16 residues. CDR3 sequence: CASSLLPGQGDNEQFF. The CDR3 DNA is TGCGCCAGCAGCTTACTTCCGGGACAGGGTGACAATGAGCAGTTCTTC.